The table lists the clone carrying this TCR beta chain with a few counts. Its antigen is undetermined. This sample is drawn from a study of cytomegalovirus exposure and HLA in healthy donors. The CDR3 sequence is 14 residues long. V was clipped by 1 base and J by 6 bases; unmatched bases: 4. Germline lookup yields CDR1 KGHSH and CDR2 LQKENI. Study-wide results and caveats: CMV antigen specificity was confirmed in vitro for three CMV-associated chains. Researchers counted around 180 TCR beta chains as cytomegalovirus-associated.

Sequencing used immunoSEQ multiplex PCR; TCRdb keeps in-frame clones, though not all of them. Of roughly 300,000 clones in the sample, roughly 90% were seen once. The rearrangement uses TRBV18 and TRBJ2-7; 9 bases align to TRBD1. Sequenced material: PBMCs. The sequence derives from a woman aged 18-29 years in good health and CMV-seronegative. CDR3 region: CASSPLGQGSEQYF. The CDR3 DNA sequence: TGTGCCAGCTCACCACTGGGACAGGGTAGCGAGCAGTACTTC. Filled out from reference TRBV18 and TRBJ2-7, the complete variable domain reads NAGVMQNPRHLVRRRGQEARLRCSPMKGHSHVYWYRQLPEEGLKFMVYLQKENIIDESGMPKERFSAEFPKEGPSILRIQQVVRGDSAAYFCASSPLGQGSEQYFGPGTRLTVT.